This TCR beta chain is from a study of T cell changes during pregnancy in multiple sclerosis. The germline gives CDR1 SGHNT, CDR2 YYREEE (reference sequence). With V trimmed by 0 bases and J by 0 bases, 6 bases remained unmatched. This CDR3 has 17 amino acids. Only in-frame clones appear in the TCRdb table, and some are missing; sequencing was by immunoSEQ multiplex PCR. The sample records about 57,000 clones, approximately 94% being singletons. Material: CD4+ T cells from peripheral blood mononuclear cells, obtained before pregnancy. The V gene is TRBV5-4, the J gene TRBJ2-4; TRBD2 matches at 7 bases. The receptor was derived from a female donor with multiple sclerosis, enrolled in a pregnancy study. In DNA, the CDR3 is TGTGCCAGCAGCTTGGGCGGGAGATCCGGAGCCAAAAACATTCAGTACTTC. It yields the protein CASSLGGRSGAKNIQYF.